The entry that follows covers one T cell receptor (beta chain) sequence. This sample was included in a study of blood T cell repertoires in COVID-19. Whole-study context: Donors in the United States, Italy and Spain gave samples during acute or convalescent COVID-19. From T cells, B-cell-depleted T cells, or PBMCs came the material, which was cDNA or gDNA.

CDR1 is SGHVS, CDR2 FQNEAQ, per germline. Trimming removed 5 bases from V and 0 bases from J, with 16 bases in between. The CDR3 runs 16 residues. The authors' processing: Amplifying reference gene primers gave estimates of nucleated cell counts. Profiled with immunoSEQ multiplex PCR; TCRdb holds only in-frame clones, not every one. Clonal size and the V and J genes are those of that table, whereas D and trimming came from the DNA. The sample gives about 120,000 clones, around nine tenths of which show up once; roughly 2.1% is in the top ten. The rearrangement joins TRBV7-8 to TRBJ1-1; the D is unclear. The material sequenced was peripheral blood. The clonotype originates from a woman between 50 and 59 years old with acute or convalescent COVID-19. The CDR3 bases are TGTGCCAGCAGCGTAACCCGACTATTCTTGAACACTGAAGCTTTCTTT. Its protein product is CASSVTRLFLNTEAFF. The full variable domain, with the rest looked up from reference TRBV7-8 and TRBJ1-1, is GAGVSQSPRYKVAKRGQDVALRCDPISGHVSLFWYQQALGQGPEFLTYFQNEAQLDKSGLPSDRFFAERPEGSVSTLKIQRTQQEDSAVYLCASSVTRLFLNTEAFFGQGTRLTVV.